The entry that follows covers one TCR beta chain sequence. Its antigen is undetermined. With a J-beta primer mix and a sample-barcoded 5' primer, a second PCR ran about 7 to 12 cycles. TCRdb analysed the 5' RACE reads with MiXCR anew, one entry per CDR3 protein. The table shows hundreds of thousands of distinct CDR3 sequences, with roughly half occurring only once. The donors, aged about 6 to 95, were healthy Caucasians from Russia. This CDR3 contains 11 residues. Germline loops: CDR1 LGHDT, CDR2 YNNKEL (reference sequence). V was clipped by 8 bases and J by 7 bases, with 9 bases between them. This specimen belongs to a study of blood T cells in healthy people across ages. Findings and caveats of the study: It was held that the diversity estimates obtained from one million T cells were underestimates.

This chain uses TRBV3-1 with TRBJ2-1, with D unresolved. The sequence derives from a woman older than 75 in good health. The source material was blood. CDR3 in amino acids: CASAKANEQFF. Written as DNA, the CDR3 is TGTGCCAGCGCGAAGGCGAATGAGCAGTTCTTC.